This passage covers 20 T cell receptor beta chains from one sample sequenced in a study of blood T cell repertoires in COVID-19. Profiling relied on immunoSEQ multiplex PCR, and the TCRdb table lists in-frame clones only, not all of them. In the table there are approximately 380,000 clones, approximately 89% of which are singletons. The sample consisted of PBMCs or T cells enriched from blood (not recorded which). Receptors were obtained from a woman aged 40 to 50 who had been exposed to COVID-19.

The V gene is TRBV28, the J gene TRBJ2-7; no definite D call. V was clipped by 6 bases and J by 3 bases, with 9 bases between them. This CDR3 is built from 12 residues. Germline V gene lookup returns CDR1 MDHEN and CDR2 SYDVKM. The CDR3 DNA is TGTGCCAGCAGGGCCCCCCTCTACGAGCAGTACTTC. It is translated as CASRAPLYEQYF.

V is TRBV7-9 and J is TRBJ1-1, with a weak D call TRBD1 (5 bases). Germline V CDR1 and CDR2: SEHNR, FQNEAQ (reference sequence). V was shortened by 6 bases and J by 6 bases, with 8 bases between the two germline ends. The CDR3 consists of 11 residues. The CDR3 spells CASRGGPEAFF. CDR3 coding DNA: TGTGCCAGCAGGGGGGGACCTGAAGCTTTCTTT. Combining the CDR3 with reference TRBV7-9 and TRBJ1-1 gives the whole variable domain DTGVSQNPRHKITKRGQNVTFRCDPISEHNRLYWYRQTLGQGPEFLTYFQNEAQLEKSRLLSDRFSAERPKGSFSTLEIQRTEQGDSAMYLCASRGGPEAFFGQGTRLTVV.

This chain uses TRBV24-1 with TRBJ2-5, with TRBD1 matching over 8 bases. V trimming: 3 bases; J trimming: 5 bases; junction bases outside the gene matches: 7. This CDR3 spans 15 amino acids. CDR1 KGHDR and CDR2 SFDVKD come from the germline V gene. CDR3 coding DNA: TGTGCCACCAGTGATCGGACAGGGCCCCGGGAGACCCAGTACTTC. Translated, it gives CATSDRTGPRETQYF.

The chain employs TRBV7-6 and TRBJ2-3; 9 bases are a match to TRBD1. After removal of 6 bases from V and 3 bases from J, the junction contained 10 bases not matched to a gene. Germline lookup yields CDR1 SGHVS and CDR2 FNYEAQ. This CDR3 has 16 residues. The CDR3 here is CASSYPGQGLTDTQYF. The DNA of the CDR3 is TGTGCCAGCAGTTATCCGGGACAGGGACTTACAGATACGCAGTATTTT.

The chain couples TRBV19 to TRBJ2-5, with 11 bases matching TRBD2. This CDR3 comprises 15 residues. The germline V gene encodes CDR1 LNHDA and CDR2 SQIVND (reference sequence). The ends lost 4 bases at V and 6 bases at J; junction bases unmatched: 7. The CDR3 region has the DNA TGTGCCAGTAGTACGGGAGCGACTAGCGGGAAGACCCAGTACTTC. Translating it yields CASSTGATSGKTQYF.

V gene TRBV9 combines with J gene TRBJ2-3; maybe TRBD2 (6 bases). Germline V gives CDR1 SGDLS, CDR2 YYNGEE. This CDR3 is 16 amino acids long. Trimming pared 0 bases from V and 1 base from J, leaving 12 bases between. CDR3 bases: TGTGCCAGCAGCGTAGAAACGGGAGCGGGCACAGATACGCAGTATTTT. Protein sequence: CASSVETGAGTDTQYF.

In its sample, this clone was seen a few times. CDR3 region: CASLLAVGYEQYF. The CDR3, as DNA: TGTGCCAGCTTACTAGCGGTAGGCTACGAGCAGTACTTC. V gene TRBV2 combines with J gene TRBJ2-7, with 8 bases lining up with TRBD2. The CDR3 is 13 amino acids. The ends lost 8 bases at V and 3 bases at J; junction bases unmatched: 6. Germline V lookup: CDR1 SNHLY, CDR2 FYNNEI. Full variable domain (outside the CDR3, taken from reference TRBV2 and TRBJ2-7): EPEVTQTPSHQVTQMGQEVILRCVPISNHLYFYWYRQILGQKVEFLVSFYNNEISEKSEIFDDQFSVERPDGSNFTLKIRSTKLEDSAMYFCASLLAVGYEQYFGPGTRLTVT.

This rearrangement joins TRBV7-6 to TRBJ2-7, with 9 bases matching TRBD2. The germline gives CDR1 SGHVS, CDR2 FNYEAQ. The CDR3 consists of 14 residues. The J segment lost 1 base and the V segment lost 4 bases, leaving 2 bases of the junction unmatched. The chain's CDR3 is CASSSSGTSYEQYF. The DNA for the CDR3 is TGTGCCAGCAGCTCTAGCGGGACTTCCTACGAGCAGTACTTC.

V is TRBV5-8 and J is TRBJ1-5; a weak D match, TRBD1 (5 bases). The CDR3 is 16 residues long. Germline V gene lookup returns CDR1 SGHTS and CDR2 YDEGEE. V shed 0 bases and J shed 0 bases, with 10 bases lying between them. For the CDR3, the DNA is TGTGCCAGCAGCTTGGGGCAGGGAACTAGCAATCAGCCCCAGCATTTT. This encodes CASSLGQGTSNQPQHF. The variable domain in full, completed from reference TRBV5-8 and TRBJ1-5, reads EAGVTQSPTHLIKTRGQQATLRCSPISGHTSVYWYQQALGLGLQFLLWYDEGEERNRGNFPPRFSGRQFPNYSSELNVNALELEDSALYLCASSLGQGTSNQPQHFGDGTRLSIL.

This rearrangement joins TRBV5-8 to TRBJ2-7, with unresolved D. Trimming stripped 2 bases from V and 5 bases from J, with 5 bases between. This CDR3 spans 11 amino acids. Per germline, CDR1 SGHTS and CDR2 YDEGEE. The chain's CDR3 is CASSLENEQYF. In nucleotides, the CDR3 is TGTGCCAGCAGCTTAGAGAACGAGCAGTACTTC.

This chain links TRBV6-5 with TRBJ1-1; weak D call: TRBD1 (5 bases). CDR1 is MNHEY, CDR2 SVGAGI, per germline. Trimming stripped 2 bases from V and 0 bases from J, with 7 bases between. The CDR3 loop spans 14 amino acids. The chain's CDR3 is CASSYAGLNTEAFF. CDR3 nucleotide sequence: TGTGCCAGCAGTTACGCAGGGTTGAACACTGAAGCTTTCTTT.

V and J are TRBV25-1 and TRBJ2-7; 8 bases map to TRBD1. V lost 4 bases and J lost 4; bases outside the gene matches: 9. Germline CDR1 reads MGHDK; CDR2 reads SYGVNS. The CDR3 length is 15 residues. DNA of the CDR3: TGTGCCAGCAGTGGTACAGGGGGGACGGAGTACGAGCAGTACTTC. Translating it yields CASSGTGGTEYEQYF.

Remarks on this clone: At one end, the junction sequence differs from germline, possibly due to a read error. CDR3 region: CSALGPTEAFF. The CDR3 DNA reads TGCAGTGCTCTGGGCCCCACTGAGGCTTTCTTT. This chain connects TRBV20-1 to TRBJ1-1, with D uncertain. The CDR3 contains 11 residues. The V gene's germline CDR1 is DFQATT and CDR2 SNEGSKA (reference sequence).

This rearrangement joins TRBV4-3 to TRBJ1-6, with D perhaps matching TRBD1 (5 bases). The germline V gene has CDR1 LGHNA and CDR2 YSLEER. The length of the CDR3 is 13 residues. Trimming removed 0 bases from V and 14 bases from J, with 11 bases in between. CDR3: CASSQDRGGTLHF. The CDR3 coding sequence is TGCGCCAGCAGCCAAGATCGCGGGGGGACCCTCCACTTT.

The V and J genes are TRBV7-9 and TRBJ1-2, with D hard to call. From germline, CDR1 is SEHNR and CDR2 FQNEAQ (reference sequence). This CDR3 has 13 amino acids. V lost 2 bases, J lost 4 bases, and 8 bases lay in between. As DNA, the CDR3 is TGTGCCAGCAGCTTACTAGCTGGCTATGGCTACACCTTC. Protein: CASSLLAGYGYTF.

The gene calls are TRBV3-1 (or the pseudogene TRBV3-2) and TRBJ2-7, with a weak D call TRBD1 (6 bases). The CDR3 has 15 residues. The V end lost 1 base, the J end lost 1 base, and 11 bases lay between the germline ends. In germline, CDR1 is LGHDT, CDR2 YNNKEL (reference sequence). CDR3 residues: CASSQVGTISYEQYF. CDR3 bases: TGTGCCAGCAGCCAAGTTGGGACAATATCCTACGAGCAGTACTTC.

The chain employs TRBV28 and TRBJ2-1; no clear D. V was trimmed by 2 bases and J by 10 bases, leaving 15 bases between them. Germline V gives CDR1 MDHEN, CDR2 SYDVKM. The CDR3 is 14 amino acids. The CDR3 loop is CASSLAQVAIEQFF. The CDR3 DNA reads as TGTGCCAGCAGTTTAGCGCAGGTGGCTATCGAGCAGTTCTTC.

This clone was detected only a few times. The CDR3 loop reads CASNLPSGANTGELFF. The DNA of the CDR3 is TGTGCCAGTAATCTGCCTAGCGGGGCGAACACCGGGGAGCTGTTTTTT. The genes are TRBV19 and TRBJ2-2; 9 bases match TRBD2. The CDR3 is made up of 16 amino acids. The germline CDR1 and CDR2 sequences are LNHDA and SQIVND (reference sequence). Trimming removed 7 bases from V and 0 bases from J; junction bases left unmatched: 6.

V gene TRBV5-8 combines with J gene TRBJ2-1; the match to TRBD2 covers 9 bases. CDR3 length: 16 residues. Germline CDR1 reads SGHTS; CDR2 reads YDEGEE. With V trimmed by 6 bases and J by 8 bases, 15 bases remained unmatched. The CDR3 spells CASNPRGGGGRDEQFF. In nucleotides, the CDR3 is TGTGCCAGCAACCCTCGTGGCGGGGGGGGGCGAGATGAGCAGTTCTTC.

CDR3 residues: CATSDSSGGKYEQYF. The CDR3 DNA reads as TGTGCCACCAGTGACTCTTCAGGGGGCAAATACGAGCAGTACTTC. This sequence joins TRBV24-1 and TRBJ2-7; TRBD1 aligns across 8 bases. Germline values: CDR1 KGHDR, CDR2 SFDVKD. CDR3 size: 15 residues. Unmatched junction bases numbered 8, after V lost 4 bases and J lost 4 bases.